The clone carrying this TCR beta chain has a count of ten or more. Quantitative 5'-RACE with molecular barcodes produced the TCR beta libraries. TCRdb reprocessed the 5' RACE reads with MiXCR, giving one entry per CDR3 protein. The profile shows roughly 26,000 distinct CDR3 sequences, about an eighth of them singletons. These data belong to a study of CD8 T cells in ankylosing spondylitis. The germline V gene has CDR1 MGHRA and CDR2 YSYEKL. This CDR3 is built from 14 residues. Trimming took off 0 bases at V and 3 bases at J, with 8 bases between the two ends. V is TRBV4-1 and J is TRBJ2-5; the D gene is possibly TRBD1 (5 bases). Sequencing was done on a sample of blood. The TCR was taken from a male donor with ankylosing spondylitis or in good health (not recorded which). The CDR3, as DNA: TGCGCCAGCAGCCAAGAGACAGTTAAAGAGACCCAGTACTTC. Its translation: CASSQETVKETQYF.